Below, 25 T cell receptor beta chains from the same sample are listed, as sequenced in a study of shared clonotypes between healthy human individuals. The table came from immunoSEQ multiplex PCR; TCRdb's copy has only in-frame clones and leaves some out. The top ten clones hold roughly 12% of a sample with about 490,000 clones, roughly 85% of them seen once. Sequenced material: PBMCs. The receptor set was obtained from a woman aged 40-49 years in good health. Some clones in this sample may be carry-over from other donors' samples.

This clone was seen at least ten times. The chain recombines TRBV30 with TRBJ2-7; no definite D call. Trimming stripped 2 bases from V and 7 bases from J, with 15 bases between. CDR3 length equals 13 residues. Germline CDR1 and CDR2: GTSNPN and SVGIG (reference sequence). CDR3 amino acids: CAWSIATPGEQYF. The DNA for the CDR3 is TGTGCCTGGAGTATTGCTACCCCGGGTGAGCAGTACTTC. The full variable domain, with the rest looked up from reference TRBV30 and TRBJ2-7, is SQTIHQWPATLVQPVGSPLSLECTVEGTSNPNLYWYRQAAGRGLQLLFYSVGIGQISSEVPQNLSASRPQDRQFILSSKKLLLSDSGFYLCAWSIATPGEQYFGPGTRLTVT.

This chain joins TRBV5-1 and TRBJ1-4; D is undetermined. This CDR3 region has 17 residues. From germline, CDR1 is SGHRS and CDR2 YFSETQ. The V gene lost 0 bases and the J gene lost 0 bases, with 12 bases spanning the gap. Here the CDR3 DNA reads TGCGCCAGCAGCTTGGCGGACGGAGTAGCAACTAATGAAAAACTGTTTTTT. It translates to CASSLADGVATNEKLFF.

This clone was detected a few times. For the CDR3, the DNA is TGTGCCAGCAGGGTCGTGGCTGCTCGGGGGGAGCTGTTTTTT. Its protein is CASRVVAARGELFF. The chain uses TRBV28 and TRBJ2-2; D remains ambiguous. This CDR3 has 14 amino acids. Trimming shortened V by 6 bases and J by 8 bases, and 16 bases separated the two germline ends. Per the germline V gene, CDR1 is MDHEN and CDR2 is SYDVKM.

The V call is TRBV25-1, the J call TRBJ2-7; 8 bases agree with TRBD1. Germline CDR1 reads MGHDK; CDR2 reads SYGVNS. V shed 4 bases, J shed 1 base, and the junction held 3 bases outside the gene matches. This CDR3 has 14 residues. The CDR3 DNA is TGTGCCAGCAGTGGAGGACAGGGTTCCTACGAGCAGTACTTC. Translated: CASSGGQGSYEQYF.

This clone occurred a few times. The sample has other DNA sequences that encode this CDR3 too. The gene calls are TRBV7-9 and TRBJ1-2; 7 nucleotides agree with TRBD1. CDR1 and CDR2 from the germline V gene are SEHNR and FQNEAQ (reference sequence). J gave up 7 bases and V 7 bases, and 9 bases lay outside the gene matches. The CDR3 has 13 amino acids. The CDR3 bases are TGTGCCAGCAACCGACAGGGAGAGGGTGGCTACACCTTC. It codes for CASNRQGEGGYTF.

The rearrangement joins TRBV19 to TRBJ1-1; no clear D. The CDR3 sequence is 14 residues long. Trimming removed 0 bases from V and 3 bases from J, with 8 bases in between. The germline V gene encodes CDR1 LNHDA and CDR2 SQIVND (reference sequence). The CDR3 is CASSIDGEYTEAFF. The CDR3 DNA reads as TGTGCCAGTAGTATAGACGGGGAGTACACTGAAGCTTTCTTT.

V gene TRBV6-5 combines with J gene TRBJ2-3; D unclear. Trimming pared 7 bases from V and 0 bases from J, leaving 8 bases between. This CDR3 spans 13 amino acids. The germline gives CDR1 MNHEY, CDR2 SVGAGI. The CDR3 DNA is TGTGCCAGCAAGAAATCTAGCACAGATACGCAGTATTTT. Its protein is CASKKSSTDTQYF.

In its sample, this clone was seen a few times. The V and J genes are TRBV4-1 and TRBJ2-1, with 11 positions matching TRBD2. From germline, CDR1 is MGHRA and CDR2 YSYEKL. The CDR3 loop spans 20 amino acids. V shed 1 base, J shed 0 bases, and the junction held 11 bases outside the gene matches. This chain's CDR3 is CASSQGKPGLAVSSYNEQFF. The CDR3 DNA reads TGCGCCAGCAGCCAAGGTAAACCGGGACTAGCGGTTAGCTCCTACAATGAGCAGTTCTTC.

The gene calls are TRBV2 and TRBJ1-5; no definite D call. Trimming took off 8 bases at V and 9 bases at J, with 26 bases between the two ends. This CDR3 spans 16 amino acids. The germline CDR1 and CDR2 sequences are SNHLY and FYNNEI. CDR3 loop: CASSLGGLSGDGPQHF. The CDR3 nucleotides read TGTGCCAGCTCCCTAGGCGGCCTTTCTGGTGATGGGCCCCAGCATTTT. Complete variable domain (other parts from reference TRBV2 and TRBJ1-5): EPEVTQTPSHQVTQMGQEVILRCVPISNHLYFYWYRQILGQKVEFLVSFYNNEISEKSEIFDDQFSVERPDGSNFTLKIRSTKLEDSAMYFCASSLGGLSGDGPQHFGDGTRLSIL.

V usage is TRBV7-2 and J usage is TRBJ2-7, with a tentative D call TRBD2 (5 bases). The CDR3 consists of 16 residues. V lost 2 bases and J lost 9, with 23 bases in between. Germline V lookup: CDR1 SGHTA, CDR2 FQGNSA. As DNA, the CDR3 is TGTGCCAGCAGCTTAAACCCTGGAGGTTATTGGAATTGGCAGTACTTC. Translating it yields CASSLNPGGYWNWQYF.

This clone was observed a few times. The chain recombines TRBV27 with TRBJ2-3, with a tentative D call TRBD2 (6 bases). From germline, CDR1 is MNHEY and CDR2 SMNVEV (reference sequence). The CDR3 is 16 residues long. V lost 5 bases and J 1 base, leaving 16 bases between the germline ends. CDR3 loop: CASSNGEGLRTDTQYF. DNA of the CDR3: TGTGCCAGCAGTAACGGCGAGGGACTCCGCACAGATACGCAGTATTTT.

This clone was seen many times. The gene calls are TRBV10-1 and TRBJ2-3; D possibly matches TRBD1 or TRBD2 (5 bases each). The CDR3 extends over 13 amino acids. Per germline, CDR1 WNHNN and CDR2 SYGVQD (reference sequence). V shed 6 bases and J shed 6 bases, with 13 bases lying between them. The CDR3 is CASSFGTPDTQYF. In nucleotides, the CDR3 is TGCGCCAGCAGCTTCGGGACCCCGGATACGCAGTATTTT.

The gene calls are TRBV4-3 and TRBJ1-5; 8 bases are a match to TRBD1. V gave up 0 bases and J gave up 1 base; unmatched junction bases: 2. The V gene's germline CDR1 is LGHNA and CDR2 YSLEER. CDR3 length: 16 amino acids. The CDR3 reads CASSQDTGGSNQPQHF. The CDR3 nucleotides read TGCGCCAGCAGCCAAGACACAGGGGGAAGCAATCAGCCCCAGCATTTT.

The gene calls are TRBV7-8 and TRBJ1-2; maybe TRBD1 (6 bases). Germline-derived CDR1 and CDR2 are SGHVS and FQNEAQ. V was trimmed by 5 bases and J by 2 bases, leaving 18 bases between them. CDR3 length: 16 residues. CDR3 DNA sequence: TGTGCCAGCAGCCCCTGGGGGGGACAACTAAACTATGGCTACACCTTC. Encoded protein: CASSPWGGQLNYGYTF.

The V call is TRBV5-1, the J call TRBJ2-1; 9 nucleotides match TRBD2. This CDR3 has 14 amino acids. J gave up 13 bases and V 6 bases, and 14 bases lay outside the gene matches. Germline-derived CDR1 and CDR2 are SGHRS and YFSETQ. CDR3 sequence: CASKWGPGLAAQFF. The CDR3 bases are TGCGCCAGCAAGTGGGGGCCGGGACTAGCAGCCCAGTTCTTC.

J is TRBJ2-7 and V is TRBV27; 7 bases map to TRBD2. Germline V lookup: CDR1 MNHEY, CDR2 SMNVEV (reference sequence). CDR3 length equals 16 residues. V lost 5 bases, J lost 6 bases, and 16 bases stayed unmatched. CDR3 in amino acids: CASSKEWGGVSGEQYF. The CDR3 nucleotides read TGTGCCAGCAGTAAGGAGTGGGGAGGGGTCTCGGGCGAGCAGTACTTC.

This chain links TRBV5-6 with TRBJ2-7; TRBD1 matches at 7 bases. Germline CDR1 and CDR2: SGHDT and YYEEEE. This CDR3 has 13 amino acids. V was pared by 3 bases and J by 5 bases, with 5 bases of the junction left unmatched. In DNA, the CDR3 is TGTGCCAGCAGCTACAGGGGTCACCACGAGCAGTACTTC. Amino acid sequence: CASSYRGHHEQYF.

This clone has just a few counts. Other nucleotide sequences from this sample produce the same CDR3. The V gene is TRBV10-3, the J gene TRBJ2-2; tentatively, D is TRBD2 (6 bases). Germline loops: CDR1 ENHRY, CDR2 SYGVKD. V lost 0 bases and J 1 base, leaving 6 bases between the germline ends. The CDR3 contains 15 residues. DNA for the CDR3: TGTGCCATCAGTGAGTCCGGGGGGAACACCGGGGAGCTGTTTTTT. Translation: CAISESGGNTGELFF.

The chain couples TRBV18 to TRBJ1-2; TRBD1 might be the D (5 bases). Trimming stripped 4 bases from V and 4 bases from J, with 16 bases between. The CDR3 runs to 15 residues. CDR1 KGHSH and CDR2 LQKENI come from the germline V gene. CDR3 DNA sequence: TGTGCCAGCTCACAAGATCCCCACAGGAGCTATGGCTACACCTTC. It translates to CASSQDPHRSYGYTF.

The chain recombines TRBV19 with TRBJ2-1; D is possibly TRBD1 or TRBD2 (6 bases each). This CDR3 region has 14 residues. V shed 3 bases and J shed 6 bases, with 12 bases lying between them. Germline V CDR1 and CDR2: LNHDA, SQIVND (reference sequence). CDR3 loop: CASSIPGGTNEQFF. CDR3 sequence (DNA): TGTGCCAGTAGTATCCCCGGGGGCACCAATGAGCAGTTCTTC.

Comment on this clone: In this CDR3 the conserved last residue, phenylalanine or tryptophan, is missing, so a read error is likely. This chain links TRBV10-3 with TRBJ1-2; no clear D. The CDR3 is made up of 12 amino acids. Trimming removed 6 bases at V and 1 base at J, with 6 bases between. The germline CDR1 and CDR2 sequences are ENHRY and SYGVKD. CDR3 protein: CAIRAVNYGYTL. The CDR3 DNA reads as TGTGCCATCAGGGCTGTTAACTATGGCTACACCCTC.

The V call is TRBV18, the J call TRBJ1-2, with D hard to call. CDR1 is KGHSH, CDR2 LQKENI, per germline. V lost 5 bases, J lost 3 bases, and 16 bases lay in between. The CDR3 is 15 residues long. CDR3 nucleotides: TGTGCCAGCTCATCCAGCCAGGTGCGCGACTATGGCTACACCTTC. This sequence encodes CASSSSQVRDYGYTF.

The CDR3, as DNA: TGCGCCAGCTACCGTACTGGGGACAGGGGTGCAGATACGCAGTATTTT. It is translated as CASYRTGDRGADTQYF. The chain joins TRBV5-1 to TRBJ2-3, with TRBD1 matching over 10 bases. J was trimmed by 4 bases and V by 7 bases; bases with no gene match: 12. CDR1 SGHRS and CDR2 YFSETQ come from the germline V gene. This CDR3 has 16 residues.

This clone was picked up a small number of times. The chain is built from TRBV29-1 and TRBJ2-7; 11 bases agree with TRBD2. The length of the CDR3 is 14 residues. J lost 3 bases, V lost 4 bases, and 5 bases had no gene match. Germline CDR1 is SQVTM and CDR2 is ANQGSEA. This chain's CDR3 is CSVGVAGGVYEQYF. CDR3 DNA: TGCAGCGTTGGAGTAGCGGGAGGGGTCTACGAGCAGTACTTC.

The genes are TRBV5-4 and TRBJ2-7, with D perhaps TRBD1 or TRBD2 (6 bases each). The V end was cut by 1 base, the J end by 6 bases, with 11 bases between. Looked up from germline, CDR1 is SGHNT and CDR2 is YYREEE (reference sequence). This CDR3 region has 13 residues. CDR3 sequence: CASSLYRGREQYF. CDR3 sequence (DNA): TGTGCCAGCAGCTTGTATCGGGGGCGCGAGCAGTACTTC.